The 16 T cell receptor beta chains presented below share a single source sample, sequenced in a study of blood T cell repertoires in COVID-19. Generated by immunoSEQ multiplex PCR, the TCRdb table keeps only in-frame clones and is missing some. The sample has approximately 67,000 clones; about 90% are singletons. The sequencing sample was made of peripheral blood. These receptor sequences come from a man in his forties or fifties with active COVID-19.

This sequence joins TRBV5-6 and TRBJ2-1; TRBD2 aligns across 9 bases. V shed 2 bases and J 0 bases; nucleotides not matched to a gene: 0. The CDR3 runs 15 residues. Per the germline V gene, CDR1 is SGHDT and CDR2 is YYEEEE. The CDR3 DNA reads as TGTGCCAGCAGCTTACTAGCGGGCTCCTACAATGAGCAGTTCTTC. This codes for CASSLLAGSYNEQFF.

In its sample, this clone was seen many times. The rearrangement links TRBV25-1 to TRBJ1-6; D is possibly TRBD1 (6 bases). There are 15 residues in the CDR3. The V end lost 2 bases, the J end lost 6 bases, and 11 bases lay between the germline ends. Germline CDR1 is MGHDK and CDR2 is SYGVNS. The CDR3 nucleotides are TGTGCCAGCAGTGAAGGGACATCCACTAATTCACCCCTCCACTTT. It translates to CASSEGTSTNSPLHF.

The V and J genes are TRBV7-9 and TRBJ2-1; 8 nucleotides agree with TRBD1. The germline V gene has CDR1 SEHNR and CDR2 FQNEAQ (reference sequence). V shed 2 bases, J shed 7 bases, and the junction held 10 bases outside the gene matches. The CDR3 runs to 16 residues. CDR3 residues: CASSLFSGGDRNEQFF. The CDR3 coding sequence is TGTGCCAGCAGCTTATTTTCAGGGGGCGATAGGAATGAGCAGTTCTTC.

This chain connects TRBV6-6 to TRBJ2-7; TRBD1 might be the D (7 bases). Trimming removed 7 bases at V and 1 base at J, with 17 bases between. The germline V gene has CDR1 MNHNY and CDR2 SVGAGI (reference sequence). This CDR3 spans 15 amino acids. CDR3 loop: CASTRQGGGSYEQYF. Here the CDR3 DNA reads TGTGCCAGCACCCGACAGGGAGGTGGGTCCTACGAGCAGTACTTC.

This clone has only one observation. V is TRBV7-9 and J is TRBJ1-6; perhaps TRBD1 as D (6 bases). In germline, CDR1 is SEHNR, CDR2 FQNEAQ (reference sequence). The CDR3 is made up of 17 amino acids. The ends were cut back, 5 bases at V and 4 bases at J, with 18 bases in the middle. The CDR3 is CASSLPGGRDYNSPLHF. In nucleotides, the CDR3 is TGTGCCAGCAGCCTCCCGGGGGGCAGGGATTATAATTCACCCCTCCACTTT.

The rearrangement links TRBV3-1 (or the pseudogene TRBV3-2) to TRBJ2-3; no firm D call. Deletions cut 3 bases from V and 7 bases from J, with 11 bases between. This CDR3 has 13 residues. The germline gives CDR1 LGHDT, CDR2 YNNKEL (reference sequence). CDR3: CASSQDSRYTQYF. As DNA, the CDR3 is TGTGCCAGCAGCCAGGATTCGAGGTATACGCAGTATTTT.

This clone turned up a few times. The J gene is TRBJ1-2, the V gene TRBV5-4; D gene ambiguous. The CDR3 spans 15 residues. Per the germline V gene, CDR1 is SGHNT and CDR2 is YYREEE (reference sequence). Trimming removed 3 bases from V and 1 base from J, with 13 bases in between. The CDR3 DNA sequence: TGTGCCAGCAGCTCTGAGGAAATCTTTAACTATGGCTACACCTTC. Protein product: CASSSEEIFNYGYTF.

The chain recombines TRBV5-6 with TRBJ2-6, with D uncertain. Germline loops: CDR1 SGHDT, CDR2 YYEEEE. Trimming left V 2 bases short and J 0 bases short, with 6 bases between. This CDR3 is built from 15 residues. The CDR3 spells CASSFRSSGANVLTF. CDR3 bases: TGTGCCAGCAGCTTTAGAAGCTCTGGGGCCAACGTCCTGACTTTC.

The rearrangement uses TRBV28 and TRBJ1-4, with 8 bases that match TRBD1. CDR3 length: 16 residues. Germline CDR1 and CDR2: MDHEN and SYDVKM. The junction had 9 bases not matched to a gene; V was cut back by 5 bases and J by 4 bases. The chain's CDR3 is CASSPPQGARNEKLFF. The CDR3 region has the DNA TGTGCCAGCAGTCCACCCCAGGGGGCCCGTAATGAAAAACTGTTTTTT.

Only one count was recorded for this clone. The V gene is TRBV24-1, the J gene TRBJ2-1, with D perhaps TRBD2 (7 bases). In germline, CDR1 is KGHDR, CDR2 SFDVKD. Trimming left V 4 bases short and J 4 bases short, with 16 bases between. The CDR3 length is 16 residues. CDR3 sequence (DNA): TGTGCCACCAGTGACCTCCGGGCGGGGGCATACAATGAGCAGTTCTTC. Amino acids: CATSDLRAGAYNEQFF.

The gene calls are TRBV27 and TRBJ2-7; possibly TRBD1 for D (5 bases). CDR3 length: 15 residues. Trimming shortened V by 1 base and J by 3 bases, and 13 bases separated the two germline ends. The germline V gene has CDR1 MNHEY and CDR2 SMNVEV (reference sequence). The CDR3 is CASSLLQGPIYEQYF. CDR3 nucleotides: TGTGCCAGCAGTTTATTGCAGGGTCCAATCTACGAGCAGTACTTC.

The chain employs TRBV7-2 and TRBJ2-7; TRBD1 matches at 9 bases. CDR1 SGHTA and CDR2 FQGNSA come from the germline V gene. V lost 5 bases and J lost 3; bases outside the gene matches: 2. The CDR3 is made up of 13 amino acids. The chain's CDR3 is CASSRDRDYEQYF. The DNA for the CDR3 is TGTGCCAGCAGCCGGGACAGGGACTACGAGCAGTACTTC. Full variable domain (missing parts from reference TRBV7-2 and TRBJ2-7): GAGVSQSPSNKVTEKGKDVELRCDPISGHTALYWYRQSLGQGLEFLIYFQGNSAPDKSGLPSDRFSAERTGGSVSTLTIQRTQQEDSAVYLCASSRDRDYEQYFGPGTRLTVT.

CDR3 in amino acids: CASSTGLAGGRSTDTQYF. The CDR3 DNA reads as TGTGCCAGCAGCACCGGACTAGCGGGAGGCCGTAGCACAGATACGCAGTATTTT. V gene TRBV5-4 combines with J gene TRBJ2-3; TRBD2 matches at 14 bases. Germline lookup yields CDR1 SGHNT and CDR2 YYREEE (reference sequence). This CDR3 contains 18 residues. The V and J ends lost 4 bases and 0 bases, in that order; junction bases with no gene match: 7.

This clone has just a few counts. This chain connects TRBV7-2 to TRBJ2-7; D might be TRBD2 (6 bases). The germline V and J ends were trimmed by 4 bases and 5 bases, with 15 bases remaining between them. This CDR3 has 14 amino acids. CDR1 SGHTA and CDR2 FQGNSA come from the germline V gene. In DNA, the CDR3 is TGTGCCAGCAGCTCGCACCGGGGGAGCGACGAGCAGTACTTC. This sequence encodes CASSSHRGSDEQYF. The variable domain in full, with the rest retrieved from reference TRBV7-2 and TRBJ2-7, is GAGVSQSPSNKVTEKGKDVELRCDPISGHTALYWYRQSLGQGLEFLIYFQGNSAPDKSGLPSDRFSAERTGGSVSTLTIQRTQQEDSAVYLCASSSHRGSDEQYFGPGTRLTVT.

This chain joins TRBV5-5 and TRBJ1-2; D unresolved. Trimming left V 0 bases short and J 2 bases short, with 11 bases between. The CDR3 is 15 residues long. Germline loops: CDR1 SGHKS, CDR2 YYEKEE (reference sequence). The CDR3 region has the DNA TGTGCCAGCAGCTTGGCCGCAGGTCAGAACTATGGCTACACCTTC. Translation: CASSLAAGQNYGYTF.

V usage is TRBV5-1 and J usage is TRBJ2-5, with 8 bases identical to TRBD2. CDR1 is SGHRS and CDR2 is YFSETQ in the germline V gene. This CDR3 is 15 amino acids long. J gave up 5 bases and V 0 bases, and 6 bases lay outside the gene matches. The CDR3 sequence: CASSLVLAGSETQYF. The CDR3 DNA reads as TGCGCCAGCAGCTTGGTTCTAGCGGGCTCTGAGACCCAGTACTTC.